Below are 28 T cell receptor beta chains sequenced from a single sample in a study of beta chain features in type 1 diabetes. General study results and limits: Within each of all four CD4+ subsets, Type 1 diabetes patients had TCRB CDR3s that were moderately but significantly shorter.

The isolated RNA, all of it, was reverse transcribed, so expressed TCRB transcripts were what got sequenced. Method: immunoSEQ multiplex PCR; TCRdb's copy keeps in-frame clones and lacks some. The sample consists of hundreds of thousands of clones, 11% to 15% of them appearing once. These receptors lack a known antigen. Sequencing input: naive CD4+ T cells from blood. The source is a young man with type 1 diabetes.

The sample holds a few counts of this clone. The CDR3 DNA reads as TGTGCCAGCAGCCGTCCCACGGATACGCAGTATTTT. It translates to CASSRPTDTQYF. The chain has TRBV7-2 and TRBJ2-3, with no clear D. This CDR3 has 12 amino acids. The V and J ends lost 5 bases and 6 bases respectively, with 9 bases between them. The germline gives CDR1 SGHTA, CDR2 FQGNSA.

There are a few counts of this clone. This chain joins TRBV30 and TRBJ2-3, with 8 bases lining up with TRBD1. The CDR3 runs 15 residues. CDR1 and CDR2 (germline): GTSNPN, SVGIG (reference sequence). V lost 2 bases and J lost 6; bases outside the gene matches: 10. The CDR3 nucleotides read TGTGCCTGGAGTACGCAGGGGGCGCGGTATGATACGCAGTATTTT. Translation gives CAWSTQGARYDTQYF.

The chain uses TRBV2 and TRBJ1-4; TRBD1 aligns across 8 bases. The ends lost 8 bases at V and 8 bases at J; junction bases unmatched: 10. The CDR3 consists of 14 residues. From germline, CDR1 is SNHLY and CDR2 FYNNEI. CDR3 in DNA: TGTGCCAGCGCTACCGGGACAGGTAGCGAAAAACTGTTTTTT. This sequence encodes CASATGTGSEKLFF.

This clone was seen a few times. The rearrangement links TRBV5-4 to TRBJ1-1; 7 nucleotides match TRBD1. The germline gives CDR1 SGHNT, CDR2 YYREEE (reference sequence). J lost 1 base, V lost 2 bases, and 2 bases had no gene match. The CDR3 length is 14 residues. CDR3 coding DNA: TGTGCCAGCAGCTTACAGGGGCGGAACACTGAAGCTTTCTTT. Translation: CASSLQGRNTEAFF.

This clone was detected a few times. The chain links TRBV5-6 to TRBJ1-2, with D possibly being TRBD1 (5 bases). V lost 6 bases, J lost 4 bases, and 22 bases lay in between. Per the germline V gene, CDR1 is SGHDT and CDR2 is YYEEEE. This CDR3 has 16 amino acids. CDR3 nucleotides: TGTGCCAGCAACCCCCCGCTAGGGGAAGTTACCTATGGCTACACCTTC. Protein product: CASNPPLGEVTYGYTF. The full variable domain, rest sourced from reference TRBV5-6 and TRBJ1-2, is DAGVTQSPTHLIKTRGQQVTLRCSPKSGHDTVSWYQQALGQGPQFIFQYYEEEERQRGNFPDRFSGHQFPNYSSELNVNALLLGDSALYLCASNPPLGEVTYGYTFGSGTRLTVV.

This clone has more than one count but fewer than ten. This sample includes further DNA sequences coding for the same CDR3. The chain carries TRBV6-5 and TRBJ2-7, with 8 bases matching TRBD1. Germline V gene sequence: CDR1 MNHEY, CDR2 SVGAGI. The CDR3 totals 16 residues. The J segment lost 0 bases and the V segment lost 0 bases, leaving 4 bases of the junction unmatched. In DNA form, the CDR3 reads TGTGCCAGCAGTTACTCCACAGGGGGTAGCTCCTACGAGCAGTACTTC. It codes for CASSYSTGGSSYEQYF.

The chain carries TRBV4-2 and TRBJ2-1; 11 positions agree with TRBD1. CDR3 length: 15 amino acids. Germline assignment: CDR1 LGHNA and CDR2 YNFKEQ. The junction had 5 bases not matched to a gene; V was cut back by 4 bases and J by 6 bases. The CDR3 loop is CASSLRGQGGNEQFF. DNA of the CDR3: TGTGCCAGCAGCCTCCGGGGACAGGGGGGCAATGAGCAGTTCTTC.

This clone has only a few counts. The V gene is TRBV2, the J gene TRBJ2-7, with TRBD2 as a possible D gene (5 bases). Trimming cost V 1 base and J 2 bases, with 12 bases left between them. The CDR3 covers 15 residues. From germline, CDR1 is SNHLY and CDR2 FYNNEI. The CDR3 loop reads CASSEGTRQTYEQYF. For the CDR3, the DNA is TGTGCCAGCAGTGAAGGGACTCGGCAGACCTACGAGCAGTACTTC.

This clone was counted a few times. Other DNA sequences in the sample encode the same CDR3. This sequence joins TRBV30 and TRBJ1-4; 7 nucleotides agree with TRBD1. J lost 5 bases, V lost 0 bases, and 3 bases had no gene match. Germline V gene sequence: CDR1 GTSNPN, CDR2 SVGIG (reference sequence). The CDR3 contains 14 residues. The CDR3 reads CAWSVQTGNEKLFF. CDR3 in DNA: TGTGCCTGGAGTGTACAGACAGGGAATGAAAAACTGTTTTTT.

CDR3 amino acids: CASSPWAGRNEKLFF. In DNA form, the CDR3 reads TGTGCCAGCTCACCATGGGCAGGGCGGAATGAAAAACTGTTTTTT. The chain employs TRBV18 and TRBJ1-4; possibly TRBD1 for D (5 bases). Trimming removed 2 bases at V and 5 bases at J, with 12 bases between. Germline V gene sequence: CDR1 KGHSH, CDR2 LQKENI. The CDR3 is 15 residues long.

The V call is TRBV2, the J call TRBJ2-7; D is undetermined. Per the germline V gene, CDR1 is SNHLY and CDR2 is FYNNEI. CDR3 length: 14 amino acids. V lost 2 bases to trimming and J lost 3 bases, with 11 bases between them. The CDR3 nucleotides are TGTGCCAGCAGTGAACGGTCGACTTACTACGAGCAGTACTTC. It is translated as CASSERSTYYEQYF.

Concerning this clone: The junction differs from germline at one of its ends, possibly a read error. The chain has TRBV7-9 and TRBJ2-3; no reliable D call. The germline V gene encodes CDR1 SEHNR and CDR2 FQNEAQ (reference sequence). This CDR3 region has 11 residues. CDR3 in DNA: TGTGCCAGCAGCTTAGACAGCAGCGTCCATTTT. Translated: CASSLDSSVHF.

The chain uses TRBV7-2 and TRBJ1-5, with D perhaps TRBD1 (5 bases). Germline CDR1 and CDR2: SGHTA and FQGNSA. Between the trimmed V and J ends, which lost 1 base and 4 bases, there was a span of 11 bases. CDR3 length: 15 amino acids. This CDR3 is CASSLEGTSNQPQHF. The CDR3 region has the DNA TGTGCCAGCAGCTTAGAAGGGACTTCTAATCAGCCCCAGCATTTT.

This clone has a handful of counts. The V and J genes are TRBV30 and TRBJ2-3; D unresolved. V was cut by 5 bases and J by 7 bases, with 10 bases left in between. The CDR3 extends over 11 amino acids. Germline CDR1 GTSNPN, CDR2 SVGIG (reference sequence). Here the CDR3 reads CAWGSTYTQYF. DNA for the CDR3: TGTGCCTGGGGTAGCACCTATACGCAGTATTTT.

The CDR3 here is CATSRGPPGTDTQYF. The CDR3 DNA reads TGTGCCACCAGCCGTGGCCCTCCGGGCACAGATACGCAGTATTTT. The V gene is TRBV15, the J gene TRBJ2-3, with D uncertain. Germline CDR1 LNHNV, CDR2 YYDKDF (reference sequence). The CDR3 runs to 15 residues. The V gene lost 5 bases and the J gene lost 1 base, with 13 bases spanning the gap.

The J gene is TRBJ1-6, the V gene TRBV27, with D possibly TRBD1 on 6 matching bases. Trimming stripped 0 bases from V and 10 bases from J, with 13 bases between. Germline V gene lookup returns CDR1 MNHEY and CDR2 SMNVEV (reference sequence). This CDR3 contains 15 residues. The CDR3 DNA reads as TGTGCCAGCAGTTTATCGTGGGAGGGGGGCTCACCCCTCCACTTT. Translated, it gives CASSLSWEGGSPLHF.

The V call is TRBV9, the J call TRBJ2-2; D is undetermined. The CDR3 totals 13 residues. V lost 6 bases to trimming and J lost 3 bases, with 9 bases between them. CDR1 is SGDLS, CDR2 YYNGEE, per germline. CDR3 nucleotides: TGTGCCAGCAACCGGATGGACACCGGGGAGCTGTTTTTT. Its protein product is CASNRMDTGELFF.

The rearrangement uses TRBV7-2 and TRBJ2-2; either TRBD1 or TRBD2 may supply D (5 bases each). Per germline, CDR1 SGHTA and CDR2 FQGNSA. V lost 5 bases to trimming and J lost 7 bases, with 14 bases between them. The CDR3 loop spans 14 amino acids. CDR3 in amino acids: CASSTYRGHGELFF. The CDR3 region has the DNA TGTGCCAGCAGCACCTACCGGGGCCACGGGGAGCTGTTTTTT.

The chain joins TRBV30 to TRBJ2-3, with D maybe TRBD2 (6 bases). This CDR3 has 15 amino acids. Trimming pared 8 bases from V and 0 bases from J, leaving 18 bases between. Germline loops: CDR1 GTSNPN, CDR2 SVGIG (reference sequence). The CDR3 bases are TGTGCCCGATCCCGGGACTTACCTAGCACAGATACGCAGTATTTT. This translates into CARSRDLPSTDTQYF.

The genes are TRBV18 and TRBJ1-4; 7 bases agree with TRBD1. Germline values: CDR1 KGHSH, CDR2 LQKENI. CDR3 size: 15 residues. Germline trimming cut 0 bases from V and 2 bases from J; bases unmatched to any gene: 0. The CDR3 DNA reads as TGTGCCAGCTCACCACCGGGACAGACTAATGAAAAACTGTTTTTT. As protein: CASSPPGQTNEKLFF.

This clone was detected a few times. The chain is built from TRBV5-1 and TRBJ1-1; 8 bases match TRBD1. Germline CDR1 is SGHRS and CDR2 is YFSETQ. The CDR3 extends over 14 amino acids. The V and J ends lost 3 bases and 5 bases, in that order; junction bases with no gene match: 6. The CDR3 coding sequence is TGCGCCAGCAGCTCCAGGGGGCGGCAGACTGAAGCTTTCTTT. Translation: CASSSRGRQTEAFF.

This clone was counted between two and nine times. The rearrangement links TRBV9 to TRBJ2-5; D is unclear. This CDR3 has 13 residues. Trimming took 0 bases from V and 8 from J, leaving 11 bases between them. Germline assignment: CDR1 SGDLS and CDR2 YYNGEE. The CDR3 nucleotides are TGTGCCAGCAGCGTAGCGGTTTTCGAAACCCAGTACTTC. It is translated as CASSVAVFETQYF.

This clone was picked up a small number of times. The rearrangement links TRBV29-1 to TRBJ2-1, with D possibly TRBD1 on 5 matching bases. Germline lookup yields CDR1 SQVTM and CDR2 ANQGSEA. Trimming cost V 3 bases and J 5 bases, with 11 bases left between them. The CDR3 is made up of 13 amino acids. CDR3 coding DNA: TGCAGCGTTGAGTTCAGGGCCGACAATGAGCAGTTCTTC. It specifies CSVEFRADNEQFF.

The chain is built from TRBV27 and TRBJ2-7; D call uncertain. Germline lookup yields CDR1 MNHEY and CDR2 SMNVEV (reference sequence). V lost 2 bases and J lost 1, with 9 bases in between. The CDR3 contains 14 residues. CDR3 nucleotides: TGTGCCAGCAGTTTAAACGCAGGATCCTACGAGCAGTACTTC. As protein: CASSLNAGSYEQYF.

V is TRBV28 and J is TRBJ1-5; D may be TRBD1 (5 bases). Germline CDR1 MDHEN, CDR2 SYDVKM. The CDR3 length is 18 residues. V dropped 6 bases and J dropped 5 bases, with 26 bases sitting between them. The CDR3: CASRRPGGLVPRDQPQHF. The CDR3 DNA follows: TGTGCCAGCAGACGGCCCGGGGGATTAGTCCCCCGCGATCAGCCCCAGCATTTT.

The table lists this clone with a few counts. This rearrangement joins TRBV6-5 to TRBJ2-6; D not certain. CDR3 length: 15 residues. V lost 4 bases to trimming and J lost 4 bases, with 11 bases between them. Germline CDR1 is MNHEY and CDR2 is SVGAGI. DNA for the CDR3: TGTGCCAGCAGTTCAAACATGTTCGGGGCCAACGTCCTGACTTTC. As protein: CASSSNMFGANVLTF.

This clone occurred a few times. The CDR3: CAIKDRDEQFF. CDR3 coding DNA: TGTGCCATCAAGGACAGGGATGAGCAGTTCTTC. The V call is TRBV10-3, the J call TRBJ2-1; 8 nucleotides match TRBD1. This CDR3 is built from 11 residues. V trimming: 7 bases; J trimming: 8 bases; junction bases outside the gene matches: 1. Germline CDR1 is ENHRY and CDR2 is SYGVKD.

The chain couples TRBV5-5 to TRBJ2-7; weak D call: TRBD1 (7 bases). V was cut by 3 bases and J by 4 bases, with 17 bases left in between. From germline, CDR1 is SGHKS and CDR2 YYEKEE (reference sequence). The CDR3 totals 15 residues. In nucleotides, the CDR3 is TGTGCCAGCAGCTACCAGGGGGGAACGCGGTACGAGCAGTACTTC. Translated: CASSYQGGTRYEQYF.